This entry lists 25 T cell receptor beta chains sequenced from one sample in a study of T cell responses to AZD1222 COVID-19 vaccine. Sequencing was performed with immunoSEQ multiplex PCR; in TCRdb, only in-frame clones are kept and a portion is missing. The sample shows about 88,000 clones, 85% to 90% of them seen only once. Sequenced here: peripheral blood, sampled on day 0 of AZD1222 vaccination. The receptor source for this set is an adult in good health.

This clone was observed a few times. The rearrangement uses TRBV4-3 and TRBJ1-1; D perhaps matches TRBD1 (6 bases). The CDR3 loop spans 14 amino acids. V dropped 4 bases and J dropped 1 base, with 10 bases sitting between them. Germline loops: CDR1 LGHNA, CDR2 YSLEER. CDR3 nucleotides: TGCGCCAGCAGCCCCGGGGGCAGGAACACTGAAGCTTTCTTT. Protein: CASSPGGRNTEAFF.

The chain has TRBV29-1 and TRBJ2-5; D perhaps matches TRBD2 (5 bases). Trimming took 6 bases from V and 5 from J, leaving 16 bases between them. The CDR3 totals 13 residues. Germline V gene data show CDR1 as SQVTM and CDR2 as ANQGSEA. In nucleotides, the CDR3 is TGCAGCGTGTACGGACTGAGTGGTGAGACCCAGTACTTC. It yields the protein CSVYGLSGETQYF.

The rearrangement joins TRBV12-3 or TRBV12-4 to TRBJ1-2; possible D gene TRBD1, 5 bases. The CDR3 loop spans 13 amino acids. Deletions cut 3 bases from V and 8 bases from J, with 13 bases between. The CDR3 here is CASSLGRVGGYTF. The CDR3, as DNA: TGTGCCAGCAGTTTGGGCAGGGTGGGGGGCTACACCTTC.

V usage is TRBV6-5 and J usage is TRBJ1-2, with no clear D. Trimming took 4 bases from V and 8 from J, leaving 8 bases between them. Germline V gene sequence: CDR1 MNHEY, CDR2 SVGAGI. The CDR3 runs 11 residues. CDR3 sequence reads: CASSSAIGYTF. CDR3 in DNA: TGTGCCAGCAGTTCGGCCATCGGCTACACCTTC.

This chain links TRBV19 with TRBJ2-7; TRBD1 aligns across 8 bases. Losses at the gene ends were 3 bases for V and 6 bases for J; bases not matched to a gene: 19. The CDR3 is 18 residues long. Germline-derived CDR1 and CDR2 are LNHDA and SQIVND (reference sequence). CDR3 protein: CASSISRGPPRQRTEQYF. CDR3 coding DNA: TGTGCCAGTAGTATTAGCAGGGGGCCTCCCCGACAAAGAACCGAGCAGTACTTC.

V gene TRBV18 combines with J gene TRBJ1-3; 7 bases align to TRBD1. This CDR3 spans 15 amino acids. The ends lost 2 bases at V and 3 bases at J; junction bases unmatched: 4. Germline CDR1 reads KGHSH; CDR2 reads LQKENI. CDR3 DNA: TGTGCCAGCTCACCAGAGGCAGGGGGTGGAAACACCATATATTTT. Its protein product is CASSPEAGGGNTIYF.

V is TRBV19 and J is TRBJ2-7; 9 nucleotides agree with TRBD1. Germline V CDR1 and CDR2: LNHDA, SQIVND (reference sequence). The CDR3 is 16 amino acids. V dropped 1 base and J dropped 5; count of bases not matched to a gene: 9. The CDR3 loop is CASSIALLDRGNEQYF. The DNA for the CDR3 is TGTGCCAGTAGTATAGCTCTCCTGGACAGGGGAAACGAGCAGTACTTC.

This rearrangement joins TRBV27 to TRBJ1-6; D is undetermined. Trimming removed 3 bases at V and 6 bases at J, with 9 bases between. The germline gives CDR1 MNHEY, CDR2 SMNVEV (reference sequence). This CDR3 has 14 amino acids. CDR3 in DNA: TGTGCCAGCAGTTTGGGCGCTGTTAATTCACCCCTCCACTTT. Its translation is CASSLGAVNSPLHF.

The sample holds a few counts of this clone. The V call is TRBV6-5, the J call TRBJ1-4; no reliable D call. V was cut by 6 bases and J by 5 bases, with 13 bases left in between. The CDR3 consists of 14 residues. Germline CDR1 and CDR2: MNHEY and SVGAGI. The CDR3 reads CASRTGLENEKLFF. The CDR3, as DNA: TGTGCCAGCAGGACGGGATTGGAGAATGAAAAACTGTTTTTT.

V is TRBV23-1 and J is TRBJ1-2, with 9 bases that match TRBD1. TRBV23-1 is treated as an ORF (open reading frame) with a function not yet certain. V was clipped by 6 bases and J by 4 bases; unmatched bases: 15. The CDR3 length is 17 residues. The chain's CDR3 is CASSRFHGQGFVYGYTF. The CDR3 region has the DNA TGCGCCAGCAGCCGGTTTCACGGACAGGGGTTCGTCTATGGCTACACCTTC.

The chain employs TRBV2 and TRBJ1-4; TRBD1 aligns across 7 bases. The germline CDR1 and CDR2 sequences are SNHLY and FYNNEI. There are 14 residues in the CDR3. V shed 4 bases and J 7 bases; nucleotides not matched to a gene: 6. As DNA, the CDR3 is TGTGCCAGCAGTGGGGACAGCCTTAGTGAAAAACTGTTTTTT. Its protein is CASSGDSLSEKLFF.

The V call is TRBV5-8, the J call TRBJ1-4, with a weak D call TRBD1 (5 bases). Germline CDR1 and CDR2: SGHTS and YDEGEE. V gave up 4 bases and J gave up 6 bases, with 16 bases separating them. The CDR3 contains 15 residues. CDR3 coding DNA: TGTGCCAGCAGCGCCCACCAGGGACTCGATGAAAAACTGTTTTTT. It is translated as CASSAHQGLDEKLFF.

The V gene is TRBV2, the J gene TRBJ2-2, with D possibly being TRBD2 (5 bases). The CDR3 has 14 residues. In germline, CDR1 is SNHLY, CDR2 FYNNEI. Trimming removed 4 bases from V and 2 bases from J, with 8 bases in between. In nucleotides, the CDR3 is TGTGCCAGCAGTGTGGCTAGCAACACCGGGGAGCTGTTTTTT. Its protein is CASSVASNTGELFF. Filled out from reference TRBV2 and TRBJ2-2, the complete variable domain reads EPEVTQTPSHQVTQMGQEVILRCVPISNHLYFYWYRQILGQKVEFLVSFYNNEISEKSEIFDDQFSVERPDGSNFTLKIRSTKLEDSAMYFCASSVASNTGELFFGEGSRLTVL.

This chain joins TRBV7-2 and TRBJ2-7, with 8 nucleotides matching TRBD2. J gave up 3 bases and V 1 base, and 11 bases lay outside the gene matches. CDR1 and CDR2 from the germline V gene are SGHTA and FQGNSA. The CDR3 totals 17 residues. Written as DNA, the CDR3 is TGTGCCAGCAGCTTAGAACAGTCGAGCGGGAGTTACTACGAGCAGTACTTC. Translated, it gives CASSLEQSSGSYYEQYF.

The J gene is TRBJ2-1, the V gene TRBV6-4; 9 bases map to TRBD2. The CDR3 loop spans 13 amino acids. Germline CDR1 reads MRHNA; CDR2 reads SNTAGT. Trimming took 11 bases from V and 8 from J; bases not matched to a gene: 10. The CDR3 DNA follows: TGTGCCTCATCGACTAGCGGAACGGATGAGCAGTTCTTC. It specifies CASSTSGTDEQFF.

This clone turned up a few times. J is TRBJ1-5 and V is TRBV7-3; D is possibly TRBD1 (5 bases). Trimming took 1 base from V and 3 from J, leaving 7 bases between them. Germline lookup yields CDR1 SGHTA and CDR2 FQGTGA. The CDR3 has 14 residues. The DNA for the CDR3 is TGTGCCAGCAGCTTAAACAGGATCAATCAGCCCCAGCATTTT. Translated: CASSLNRINQPQHF.

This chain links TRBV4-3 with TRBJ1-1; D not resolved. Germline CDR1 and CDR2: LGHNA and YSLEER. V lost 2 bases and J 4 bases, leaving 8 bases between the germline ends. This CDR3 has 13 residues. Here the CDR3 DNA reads TGCGCCAGCAGCCAACAGAGAAGCACTGAAGCTTTCTTT. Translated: CASSQQRSTEAFF.

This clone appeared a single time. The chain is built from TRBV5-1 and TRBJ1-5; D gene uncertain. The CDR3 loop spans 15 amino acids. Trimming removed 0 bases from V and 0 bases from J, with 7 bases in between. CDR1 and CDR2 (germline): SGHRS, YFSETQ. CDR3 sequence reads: CASSLGGNSNQPQHF. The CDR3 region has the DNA TGCGCCAGCAGCTTGGGGGGAAATAGCAATCAGCCCCAGCATTTT.

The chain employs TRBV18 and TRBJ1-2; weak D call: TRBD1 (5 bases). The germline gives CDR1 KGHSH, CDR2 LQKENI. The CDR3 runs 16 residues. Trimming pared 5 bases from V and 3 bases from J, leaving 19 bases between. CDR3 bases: TGTGCCAGCTCAGGCCTCGGGGCAGCGTCGGACTATGGCTACACCTTC. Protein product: CASSGLGAASDYGYTF.

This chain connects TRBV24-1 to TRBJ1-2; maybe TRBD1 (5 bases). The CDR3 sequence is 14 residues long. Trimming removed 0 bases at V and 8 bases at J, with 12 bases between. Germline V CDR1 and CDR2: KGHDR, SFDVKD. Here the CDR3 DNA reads TGTGCCACCAGTGATTTGTCGACAGAGGCCGGCTACACCTTC. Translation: CATSDLSTEAGYTF.

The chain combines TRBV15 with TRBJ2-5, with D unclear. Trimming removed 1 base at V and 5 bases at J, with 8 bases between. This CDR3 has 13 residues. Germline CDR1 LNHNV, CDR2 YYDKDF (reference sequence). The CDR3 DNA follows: TGTGCCACCAGCAGAGGAGGTTGGGAGACCCAGTACTTC. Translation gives CATSRGGWETQYF.

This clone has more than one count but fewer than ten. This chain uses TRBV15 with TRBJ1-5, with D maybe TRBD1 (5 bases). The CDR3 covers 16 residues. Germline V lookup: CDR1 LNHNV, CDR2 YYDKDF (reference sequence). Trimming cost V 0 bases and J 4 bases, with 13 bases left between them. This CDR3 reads CATSRDAVRGNQPQHF. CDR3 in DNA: TGTGCCACCAGCAGAGATGCCGTTAGGGGAAATCAGCCCCAGCATTTT. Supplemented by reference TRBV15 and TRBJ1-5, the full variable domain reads DAMVIQNPRYQVTQFGKPVTLSCSQTLNHNVMYWYQQKSSQAPKLLFHYYDKDFNNEADTPDNFQSRRPNTSFCFLDIRSPGLGDTAMYLCATSRDAVRGNQPQHFGDGTRLSIL.

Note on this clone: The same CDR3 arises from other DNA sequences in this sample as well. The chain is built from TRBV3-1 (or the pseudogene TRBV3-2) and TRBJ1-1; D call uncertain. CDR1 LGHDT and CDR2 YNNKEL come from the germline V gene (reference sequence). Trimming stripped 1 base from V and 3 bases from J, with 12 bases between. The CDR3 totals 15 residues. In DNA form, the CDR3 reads TGTGCCAGCAGCCAAGTTGGGTTGGGAGACACTGAAGCTTTCTTT. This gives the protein CASSQVGLGDTEAFF.

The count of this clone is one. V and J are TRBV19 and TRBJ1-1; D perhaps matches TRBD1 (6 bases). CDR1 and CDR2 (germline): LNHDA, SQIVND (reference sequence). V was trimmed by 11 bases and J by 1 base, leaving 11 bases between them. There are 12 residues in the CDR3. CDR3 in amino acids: CASQTGNTEAFF. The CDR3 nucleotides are TGTGCCTCTCAGACAGGGAACACTGAAGCTTTCTTT.

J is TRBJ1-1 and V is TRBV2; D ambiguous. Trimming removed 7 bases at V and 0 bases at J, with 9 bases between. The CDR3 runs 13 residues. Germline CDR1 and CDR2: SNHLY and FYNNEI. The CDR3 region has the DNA TGTGCCAGCACCCTTTCGTTGAACACTGAAGCTTTCTTT. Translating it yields CASTLSLNTEAFF.